A single sample gave rise to the 28 T cell receptor beta chains below, sequenced in a study of blood T cell repertoires in COVID-19. The data were produced by immunoSEQ multiplex PCR, yet TCRdb's version contains in-frame clones alone and is incomplete. This table holds around 46,000 clones, about 87% found once. Sequencing was carried out using peripheral blood. These receptors all come from a human donor in a cohort sampled during active COVID-19.

V and J are TRBV7-8 and TRBJ1-5, with a tentative D call TRBD1 (6 bases). Germline V lookup: CDR1 SGHVS, CDR2 FQNEAQ. Between the trimmed V and J ends, which lost 4 bases and 4 bases, there was a span of 11 bases. The CDR3 is made up of 14 amino acids. This CDR3 is CASSSRTGNQPQHF. The CDR3 DNA is TGTGCCAGCAGCTCGAGAACAGGGAATCAGCCCCAGCATTTT. Variable domain in full (rest from reference TRBV7-8 and TRBJ1-5): GAGVSQSPRYKVAKRGQDVALRCDPISGHVSLFWYQQALGQGPEFLTYFQNEAQLDKSGLPSDRFFAERPEGSVSTLKIQRTQQEDSAVYLCASSSRTGNQPQHFGDGTRLSIL.

J is TRBJ1-4 and V is TRBV29-1, with TRBD1 matching over 8 bases. Looked up from germline, CDR1 is SQVTM and CDR2 is ANQGSEA. J was trimmed by 8 bases and V by 3 bases; bases with no gene match: 8. CDR3 size: 14 residues. As DNA, the CDR3 is TGCAGCGTTGAGCAGGGGGCCGGTAACGAAAAACTGTTTTTT. Its protein product is CSVEQGAGNEKLFF.

The chain combines TRBV6-5 with TRBJ1-1; D is uncertain. CDR1 is MNHEY, CDR2 SVGAGI, per germline. V shed 10 bases and J shed 5 bases, with 17 bases lying between them. The CDR3 length is 13 residues. CDR3 nucleotide sequence: TGTGCCACCAGCTCAAATTACGGGACTGAAGCTTTCTTT. Translating it yields CATSSNYGTEAFF.

The chain carries TRBV18 and TRBJ1-2, with 7 bases lining up with TRBD1. This CDR3 contains 15 residues. Germline CDR1 and CDR2: KGHSH and LQKENI. Losses at the gene ends were 8 bases for V and 3 bases for J; bases not matched to a gene: 12. This CDR3 reads CASAKGQNIYYGYTF. The CDR3 DNA reads TGTGCCAGCGCAAAGGGACAGAACATCTACTATGGCTACACCTTC.

The rearrangement uses TRBV7-2 and TRBJ2-7, with TRBD2 matching 8 bases. V shed 5 bases, J shed 1 base, and the junction held 4 bases outside the gene matches. This CDR3 region has 14 residues. Looked up from germline, CDR1 is SGHTA and CDR2 is FQGNSA. The CDR3 nucleotides read TGTGCCAGCAGCACGACTAGCGTTTCCTACGAGCAGTACTTC. It translates to CASSTTSVSYEQYF.

V usage is TRBV7-2 and J usage is TRBJ2-5; 7 positions match TRBD1. The CDR3 spans 14 residues. The J segment lost 1 base and the V segment lost 8 bases, leaving 7 bases of the junction unmatched. CDR1 SGHTA and CDR2 FQGNSA come from the germline V gene. In DNA, the CDR3 is TGTGCCAGCTCAGCAGGGACAGTCCAAGAGACCCAGTACTTC. The encoded protein is CASSAGTVQETQYF.

This chain joins TRBV7-2 and TRBJ2-5; the match to TRBD2 covers 9 bases. V gave up 1 base and J gave up 10 bases; unmatched junction bases: 16. Germline V gene lookup returns CDR1 SGHTA and CDR2 FQGNSA. This CDR3 has 17 amino acids. The DNA for the CDR3 is TGTGCCAGCAGCTTAGTCATTGGTACTAGCGGGCAAAGGGACCAGTACTTC. It is translated as CASSLVIGTSGQRDQYF.

The chain recombines TRBV27 with TRBJ1-5, with 7 bases identical to TRBD1. The length of the CDR3 is 16 residues. CDR1 is MNHEY and CDR2 is SMNVEV in the germline V gene (reference sequence). V trimming: 3 bases; J trimming: 5 bases; junction bases outside the gene matches: 10. This CDR3 reads CASSFPVTGKDQPQHF. The CDR3 nucleotides read TGTGCCAGCAGTTTTCCGGTGACAGGGAAGGATCAGCCCCAGCATTTT.

The chain combines TRBV11-2 with TRBJ2-2; weak D call: TRBD2 (5 bases). The germline CDR1 and CDR2 sequences are SGHAT and FQNNGV. The length of the CDR3 is 15 residues. Trimming cost V 1 base and J 4 bases, with 10 bases left between them. CDR3 bases: TGTGCCAGCAGCTTAGGGCTAGCCAGCACCGGGGAGCTGTTTTTT. Its translation is CASSLGLASTGELFF.

This clone was seen a single time. This chain connects TRBV6-6 to TRBJ2-1, with 12 nucleotides matching TRBD2. This CDR3 comprises 16 residues. With 6 bases clipped from V and 7 bases from J, the junction kept 10 bases outside the gene matches. The germline gives CDR1 MNHNY, CDR2 SVGAGI (reference sequence). The CDR3 coding sequence is TGTGCCAGCAGCCCTAGACTAGCGGGAGTGCGGAATGAGCAGTTCTTC. This gives the protein CASSPRLAGVRNEQFF.

J is TRBJ2-5 and V is TRBV7-9, with D uncertain. Germline loops: CDR1 SEHNR, CDR2 FQNEAQ (reference sequence). With 1 base removed from V and 1 base from J, the gap between germline ends came to 4 bases. The CDR3 sequence is 13 residues long. CDR3 nucleotide sequence: TGTGCCAGCAGCTTAGGAGGCCAAGAGACCCAGTACTTC. Protein: CASSLGGQETQYF.

This chain connects TRBV7-6 to TRBJ2-7; D gene unclear. V was pared by 0 bases and J by 4 bases, with 10 bases between. The CDR3 has 14 residues. The germline V gene has CDR1 SGHVS and CDR2 FNYEAQ. DNA of the CDR3: TGTGCCAGCAGCTTAGCCCCATACGGTTACGAGCAGTACTTC. Its translation is CASSLAPYGYEQYF.

CDR3 amino acids: CAWSASGTTDTQYF. CDR3 bases: TGTGCCTGGAGTGCAAGCGGGACCACAGATACGCAGTATTTT. The gene calls are TRBV30 and TRBJ2-3; TRBD2 matches 7 bases. CDR1 is GTSNPN and CDR2 is SVGIG in the germline V gene (reference sequence). Germline trimming cut 1 base from V and 2 bases from J; bases unmatched to any gene: 3. This CDR3 comprises 14 residues.

Only one count was recorded for this clone. The J gene is TRBJ1-2, the V gene TRBV10-3, with D perhaps matching TRBD1 (5 bases). With 7 bases removed from V and 6 bases from J, the gap between germline ends came to 15 bases. The CDR3 extends over 13 amino acids. Germline assignment: CDR1 ENHRY and CDR2 SYGVKD. As DNA, the CDR3 is TGTGCCATCACCCCGGGGAGGGGCGATGGCTACACCTTC. Translated: CAITPGRGDGYTF.

This clone appeared once. The chain combines TRBV27 with TRBJ2-7; 8 bases map to TRBD2. This CDR3 has 14 residues. After removal of 6 bases from V and 2 bases from J, the junction contained 6 bases not matched to a gene. Per germline, CDR1 MNHEY and CDR2 SMNVEV (reference sequence). This chain's CDR3 is CASRRTGGPYEQYF. The CDR3 coding sequence is TGTGCCAGCAGACGTACGGGAGGGCCCTACGAGCAGTACTTC.

This clone appeared a single time. The J gene is TRBJ2-7, the V gene TRBV2; tentative D call: TRBD1 (6 bases). The CDR3 totals 15 residues. CDR1 SNHLY and CDR2 FYNNEI come from the germline V gene. V was cut by 5 bases and J by 1 base, with 15 bases left in between. For the CDR3, the DNA is TGTGCCAGCAGTCGACGAGGGACAAATTCCTACGAGCAGTACTTC. Translating gives CASSRRGTNSYEQYF.

The rearrangement uses TRBV3-1 (or the pseudogene TRBV3-2) and TRBJ2-1, with TRBD2 matching 16 bases. Trimming took 4 bases from V and 1 from J; bases not matched to a gene: 7. The CDR3 contains 19 residues. Germline CDR1 is LGHDT and CDR2 is YNNKEL (reference sequence). DNA for the CDR3: TGTGCCAGCAGCCGGCCCCGGGGACTAGCGGGAGGGTCCTACAATGAGCAGTTCTTC. Protein: CASSRPRGLAGGSYNEQFF.

V and J are TRBV5-4 and TRBJ2-1, with D tentatively TRBD2 (6 bases). The CDR3 spans 16 residues. Germline loops: CDR1 SGHNT, CDR2 YYREEE (reference sequence). Trimming stripped 4 bases from V and 6 bases from J, with 20 bases between. CDR3 amino acids: CASSNRDSGGANEQFF. The CDR3 nucleotides read TGTGCCAGCAGCAACCGGGACTCAGGAGGGGCCAATGAGCAGTTCTTC.

The chain carries TRBV11-2 and TRBJ2-7; D may be TRBD1 (5 bases). CDR3 length: 14 amino acids. CDR1 and CDR2 from the germline V gene are SGHAT and FQNNGV. V was clipped by 5 bases and J by 1 base, with 12 bases between them. This chain's CDR3 is CASSQGVGSYEQYF. The CDR3 nucleotides read TGTGCCAGCAGCCAAGGGGTAGGGTCCTACGAGCAGTACTTC.

The chain is built from TRBV4-3 and TRBJ1-6; TRBD1 matches 9 bases. Germline-derived CDR1 and CDR2 are LGHNA and YSLEER. The V segment lost 0 bases and the J segment 9 bases; nucleotides outside the gene matches: 3. There are 15 residues in the CDR3. The CDR3 loop is CASSQETGGISPLHF. The CDR3 DNA is TGCGCCAGCAGCCAAGAGACAGGGGGAATTTCACCCCTCCACTTT.

This clone was recorded once. The chain couples TRBV5-1 to TRBJ2-1; D call uncertain. V lost 0 bases and J lost 5, with 15 bases in between. The CDR3 extends over 16 amino acids. CDR1 SGHRS and CDR2 YFSETQ come from the germline V gene. CDR3 coding DNA: TGCGCCAGCAGCTTGGCGGCGCTCCTACGGGACAATGAGCAGTTCTTC. This encodes CASSLAALLRDNEQFF.

The rearrangement joins TRBV5-1 to TRBJ2-5, with 10 bases that match TRBD1. The length of the CDR3 is 14 residues. With 3 bases clipped from V and 6 bases from J, the junction kept 5 bases outside the gene matches. CDR1 is SGHRS, CDR2 YFSETQ, per germline. The CDR3 loop is CASSSGQGGQTQYF. DNA of the CDR3: TGCGCCAGCAGCTCAGGACAGGGGGGTCAGACCCAGTACTTC.

This rearrangement joins TRBV27 to TRBJ2-7; 8 positions agree with TRBD1. Germline values: CDR1 MNHEY, CDR2 SMNVEV (reference sequence). The ends lost 2 bases at V and 5 bases at J; junction bases unmatched: 8. This CDR3 region has 15 residues. DNA for the CDR3: TGTGCCAGCAGTTTACCCGGGACAGGAGTTAACGAGCAGTACTTC. Its protein is CASSLPGTGVNEQYF.

The chain recombines TRBV29-1 with TRBJ1-1; D remains ambiguous. The CDR3 totals 12 residues. Trimming took off 7 bases at V and 0 bases at J, with 9 bases between the two ends. Per germline, CDR1 SQVTM and CDR2 ANQGSEA. CDR3 residues: CSDGLMNTEAFF. The CDR3 DNA reads TGCAGCGATGGACTGATGAACACTGAAGCTTTCTTT.

The chain employs TRBV19 and TRBJ1-1; D remains ambiguous. CDR3 length equals 13 residues. Looked up from germline, CDR1 is LNHDA and CDR2 is SQIVND (reference sequence). The germline V and J ends were trimmed by 6 bases and 0 bases, with 8 bases remaining between them. As DNA, the CDR3 is TGTGCCAGTAGCCCGAGGATGAACACTGAAGCTTTCTTT. Amino acid sequence: CASSPRMNTEAFF.

The chain couples TRBV5-4 to TRBJ2-1; unclear D gene. Germline CDR1 is SGHNT and CDR2 is YYREEE (reference sequence). The CDR3 length is 13 residues. Trimming removed 5 bases from V and 1 base from J, with 7 bases in between. The CDR3 DNA sequence: TGTGCCAGCAGTTCCAGGTCCTACAATGAGCAGTTCTTC. It yields the protein CASSSRSYNEQFF.

The chain couples TRBV24-1 to TRBJ2-1; 8 nucleotides line up with TRBD1. The CDR3 runs 19 residues. Looked up from germline, CDR1 is KGHDR and CDR2 is SFDVKD. V was clipped by 3 bases and J by 0 bases; unmatched bases: 12. CDR3 nucleotides: TGTGCCACCAGTGATCCCTCAGATCCAGGGGGCAGCTCCTACAATGAGCAGTTCTTC. Translating gives CATSDPSDPGGSSYNEQFF.

The CDR3 is CASSLWDRVSIGYTF. For the CDR3, the DNA is TGTGCCAGCAGCCTATGGGACAGGGTATCCATTGGCTACACCTTC. The chain carries TRBV5-6 and TRBJ1-2; 9 bases fit TRBD1. J lost 7 bases, V lost 4 bases, and 11 bases had no gene match. Germline V gene lookup returns CDR1 SGHDT and CDR2 YYEEEE. The CDR3 spans 15 residues. The whole variable domain, remainder taken from reference TRBV5-6 and TRBJ1-2, is DAGVTQSPTHLIKTRGQQVTLRCSPKSGHDTVSWYQQALGQGPQFIFQYYEEEERQRGNFPDRFSGHQFPNYSSELNVNALLLGDSALYLCASSLWDRVSIGYTFGSGTRLTVV.